The rows below give T cell receptor beta chains drawn from one sample of a study of T-cell memory formation after mild COVID-19. MiXCR was run by TCRdb on the 5' RACE reads, yielding one entry per CDR3 protein. The top ten clones hold 43% of a sample with some 49,000 distinct CDR3 sequences, 25% to 35% of them seen once. The sequenced material came from PBMCs or a T cell subset sorted from them (not recorded which). These receptors were collected from a man aged 18 to 35 who had mild COVID-19 (a few samples of this study predate the infection). Cell type and time point are not known. Each CDR3 is given with its conserved first and last residue. Each record gives: D gene, V gene, J gene, CDR3 protein. A D gene is named only where the DNA matches it firmly.

>NA|TRBV2|TRBJ2-2
CASSDPRHLDTGELFF
>TRBD1|TRBV3-1|TRBJ1-2
CASSQGQGPYGYTF
>NA|TRBV7-2|TRBJ2-2
CASSLIGAPGELFF
>TRBD2|TRBV12-3/TRBV12-4|TRBJ2-3
CASSSAGGPADTQYF
>TRBD2|TRBV9|TRBJ2-1
CASSVAGLVNEQFF
>NA|TRBV9|TRBJ2-1
CASSGSTGVYNEQFF
>NA|TRBV7-9|TRBJ1-5
CASSPQDSTQHF
>TRBD2|TRBV11-2|TRBJ2-3
CASSYRGGGLDTQYF
>TRBD1|TRBV4-3|TRBJ2-1
CASSPVGQGANEQFF
>NA|TRBV6-5|TRBJ2-7
CASSYGAAREQYF
>NA|TRBV14|TRBJ2-3
CASSPLPYDTQYF
>NA|TRBV10-3|TRBJ2-3
CATLGASTDTQYF
>NA|TRBV12-3/TRBV12-4|TRBJ2-1
CASSFSHNEQFF
>NA|TRBV10-3|TRBJ2-6
CAIMATQGRSGANVLTF
>NA|TRBV10-2|TRBJ2-2
CASSERPPGELFF
>TRBD1|TRBV10-3|TRBJ1-6
CALRDRDNSPLHF
>NA|TRBV12-3/TRBV12-4|TRBJ2-7
CASSWGPTYEQYF
>TRBD1|TRBV5-1|TRBJ1-1
CASSLKGANTEAFF